The clone carrying this T cell receptor (beta chain) was detected only a few times. Original processing methods: Amplified reference gene primers provided the basis for estimating nucleated cell counts. Profiled with immunoSEQ multiplex PCR; TCRdb holds only in-frame clones, not every one. The D gene and trimming were derived from the DNA, and the V and J assignments and clone size from that table. The sample records around 250,000 clones, 65% to 85% being singletons. The entry originates in a study of blood T cell repertoires in COVID-19. The V gene's germline CDR1 is MGHRA and CDR2 YSYEKL. V shed 1 base, J shed 1 base, and the junction held 5 bases outside the gene matches. The CDR3 totals 18 residues.

The V and J genes are TRBV4-1 and TRBJ2-7, with 15 bases fitting TRBD2. The sequenced sample was peripheral blood. The sequence derives from a woman aged 35 to 49 who had recovered from COVID-19. Here the CDR3 DNA reads TGCGCCAGCAGCCAAGGCCCGGGACTAGCGGGGGGTTCCTACGAGCAGTACTTC. It codes for CASSQGPGLAGGSYEQYF.